This T cell receptor beta chain came from a study of blood T cell repertoires in COVID-19. Whole-study context: Researchers got acute and convalescent COVID-19 samples from the United States, Italy and Spain.

TCRdb's copy holds only in-frame clones and misses some; the assay was immunoSEQ multiplex PCR. The sample holds about 300,000 clones, 65% to 90% seen once. The sequencing input was PBMCs or T cells enriched from blood (not recorded which). The sequence was collected from a woman under 30 who had recovered from COVID-19.

The CDR3 region has the DNA TGCGCCAGCAGGGTTGGACAGGGTGGGGAGACCCAGTACTTC. Translation gives CASRVGQGGETQYF. The gene calls are TRBV5-1 and TRBJ2-5, with 8 bases lining up with TRBD1. The CDR3 contains 14 residues. Germline CDR1 reads SGHRS; CDR2 reads YFSETQ. Trimming took 5 bases from V and 5 from J; bases not matched to a gene: 8.